Listed here are 9 T cell receptor beta chains from one sample, sequenced in a study of blood T cell repertoires in COVID-19 (TCRdb year 2020). Libraries were prepared through the immunoSEQ multiplex PCR assay. The table was pulled from immuneACCESS by TCRdb, which kept in-frame rearrangements only. Such tables lose some clones; where checked, under half of the loss comes from unresolved V genes, and the rest has no known cause. The sample table holds 250,000 to 300,000 clones, of which 88% were seen once. 5.5% to 8.5% of the sample is held by the ten biggest clonotypes. Sequencing was done on a sample of peripheral blood. The receptors were gathered from a woman aged 25 to 39 who had recovered from COVID-19.

The chain joins TRBV4-2 to TRBJ2-7; 8 positions agree with TRBD1. CDR3 length: 14 residues. With V trimmed by 2 bases and J by 4 bases, 4 bases remained unmatched. The germline V gene has CDR1 LGHNA and CDR2 YNFKEQ. The CDR3: CASSQSGQVYEQYF. CDR3 sequence (DNA): TGTGCCAGCAGCCAATCGGGACAGGTATACGAGCAGTACTTC.

The chain uses TRBV21-1 and TRBJ2-7; the table's D call, TRBD1, was not checked against the DNA. TRBV21-1 is a listed pseudogene. The CDR3 consists of 17 residues. The CDR3 loop is CASSRKPRRDSSYEQYF. The CDR3 DNA follows: TGTGCCAGCAGCAGAAAACCCAGACGAGACAGCTCCTACGAGCAGTACTTC.

The chain uses TRBV5-6 and TRBJ1-5, with 10 bases aligning to TRBD1. The CDR3 length is 16 residues. Germline assignment: CDR1 SGHDT and CDR2 YYEEEE. Losses at the gene ends were 4 bases for V and 0 bases for J; bases not matched to a gene: 4. The CDR3 region has the DNA TGTGCCAGCAGCGTGGACAGGGGGGCTAGCAATCAGCCCCAGCATTTT. It translates to CASSVDRGASNQPQHF.

The chain carries TRBV10-3 and TRBJ2-2, with D tentatively TRBD2 (6 bases). The germline V and J ends were trimmed by 2 bases and 1 base, with 17 bases remaining between them. The CDR3 extends over 18 amino acids. Germline loops: CDR1 ENHRY, CDR2 SYGVKD. The CDR3 region is CAISEPFGGKKNTGELFF. The CDR3 DNA reads TGTGCCATCAGTGAGCCGTTTGGGGGGAAAAAGAACACCGGGGAGCTGTTTTTT.

The chain has TRBV24-1 and TRBJ1-3; D not resolved. CDR1 is KGHDR, CDR2 SFDVKD, per germline. V lost 10 bases to trimming and J lost 0 bases, with 6 bases between them. CDR3 size: 12 residues. The CDR3 nucleotides are TGTGCCACGAGAAGCTCTGGAAACACCATATATTTT. This codes for CATRSSGNTIYF.

The chain carries TRBV2 and TRBJ1-1; maybe TRBD1 (6 bases). The V end was cut by 8 bases, the J end by 3 bases, with 16 bases between. The CDR3 totals 14 residues. Germline V gene data show CDR1 as SNHLY and CDR2 as FYNNEI. The DNA of the CDR3 is TGTGCCAGCCGGGACACCCTGGGGCACACTGAAGCTTTCTTT. It is translated as CASRDTLGHTEAFF.

The chain employs TRBV10-3 and TRBJ1-1, with TRBD1 matching over 9 bases. From germline, CDR1 is ENHRY and CDR2 SYGVKD. V shed 10 bases and J 5 bases; nucleotides not matched to a gene: 8. This CDR3 is 13 amino acids long. The CDR3 coding sequence is TGTGCCAGCCAGGGACAGGGAAGGACTGAAGCTTTCTTT. This codes for CASQGQGRTEAFF.

This clone was seen a single time. The chain uses TRBV18 and TRBJ2-1, with a weak D call TRBD1 (5 bases). This CDR3 contains 13 residues. The V end was cut by 3 bases, the J end by 5 bases, with 8 bases between. CDR1 and CDR2 from the germline V gene are KGHSH and LQKENI. The CDR3 spells CASSPDSNNEQFF. The CDR3 DNA follows: TGTGCCAGCTCACCTGACAGCAACAATGAGCAGTTCTTC. Complete variable domain (other parts from reference TRBV18 and TRBJ2-1): NAGVMQNPRHLVRRRGQEARLRCSPMKGHSHVYWYRQLPEEGLKFMVYLQKENIIDESGMPKERFSAEFPKEGPSILRIQQVVRGDSAAYFCASSPDSNNEQFFGPGTRLTVL.

V and J are TRBV12-5 and TRBJ2-2; TRBD2 is a possible D gene (6 bases). This CDR3 spans 15 amino acids. V dropped 7 bases and J dropped 3 bases, with 15 bases sitting between them. Germline CDR1 LGHNT, CDR2 FRNRAP. The CDR3 here is CASALRGGDTGELFF. The CDR3 DNA follows: TGTGCTAGTGCTCTCCGGGGAGGAGACACCGGGGAGCTGTTTTTT.